The 30 T cell receptor beta chains reported below all come from one sample, sequenced in a study of blood T cell repertoires in COVID-19. The protocol was immunoSEQ multiplex PCR, while the TCRdb copy is restricted to in-frame clones and leaves out a portion. This sample has approximately 84,000 clones, with approximately 87% found just once. The specimen was peripheral blood. The receptors here all came from a human donor in a cohort sampled during active COVID-19.

Only a few counts were recorded for this clone. The gene calls are TRBV6-2 or TRBV6-3 and TRBJ2-1, with TRBD1 as a possible D gene (5 bases). Trimming took off 0 bases at V and 1 base at J, with 10 bases between the two ends. The CDR3 loop spans 16 amino acids. CDR1 is MNHEY, CDR2 SVGEGT, per germline. DNA for the CDR3: TGTGCCAGCAGTTACTCCCCGGCAGGGTCCTACAATGAGCAGTTCTTC. Translation: CASSYSPAGSYNEQFF.

J is TRBJ2-7 and V is TRBV7-2, with 13 nucleotides matching TRBD2. Germline V lookup: CDR1 SGHTA, CDR2 FQGNSA. The CDR3 totals 15 residues. Trimming cost V 5 bases and J 4 bases; bases outside gene matches: 5. In DNA, the CDR3 is TGTGCCAGCAGCACTGAGGGACTAGCGGGGTACGAGCAGTACTTC. As protein: CASSTEGLAGYEQYF.

The sample holds one count of this clone. This rearrangement joins TRBV18 to TRBJ1-1, with 7 positions matching TRBD1. From germline, CDR1 is KGHSH and CDR2 LQKENI. The CDR3 is made up of 15 amino acids. Losses at the gene ends were 3 bases for V and 1 base for J; bases not matched to a gene: 5. The CDR3 loop reads CASSPDRAKNTEAFF. The CDR3 region has the DNA TGTGCCAGCTCACCCGACAGGGCGAAGAACACTGAAGCTTTCTTT. Supplemented by reference TRBV18 and TRBJ1-1, the full variable domain reads NAGVMQNPRHLVRRRGQEARLRCSPMKGHSHVYWYRQLPEEGLKFMVYLQKENIIDESGMPKERFSAEFPKEGPSILRIQQVVRGDSAAYFCASSPDRAKNTEAFFGQGTRLTVV.

The CDR3 loop reads CASRPTGGDSPLHF. CDR3 nucleotide sequence: TGTGCCAGCAGACCGACAGGGGGGGATTCACCCCTCCACTTT. This chain connects TRBV7-2 to TRBJ1-6, with 9 bases that match TRBD1. Trimming at V came to 6 bases and at J to 8 bases, leaving 5 bases not matched to a gene. The length of the CDR3 is 14 residues. Per the germline V gene, CDR1 is SGHTA and CDR2 is FQGNSA.

The chain couples TRBV9 to TRBJ2-1; D perhaps matches TRBD1 (6 bases). V was shortened by 3 bases and J by 7 bases, with 14 bases between the two germline ends. Germline-derived CDR1 and CDR2 are SGDLS and YYNGEE. The CDR3 has 14 residues. The CDR3 nucleotides read TGTGCCAGCAGCGCTCACAGTCAGGGGAATGAGCAGTTCTTC. Its protein is CASSAHSQGNEQFF.

The sample holds a few counts of this clone. The gene calls are TRBV5-1 and TRBJ2-5, with 8 bases aligning to TRBD1. Germline assignment: CDR1 SGHRS and CDR2 YFSETQ. The CDR3 consists of 17 residues. The ends lost 4 bases at V and 1 base at J; junction bases unmatched: 12. The CDR3 coding sequence is TGCGCCAGCAGCCGGTCCGGCAGGGGGCTAGTCCAAGAGACCCAGTACTTC. It translates to CASSRSGRGLVQETQYF.

The chain's CDR3 is CASSLRQGAGSYEQYF. The CDR3 region has the DNA TGTGCCAGCAGCTTACGACAGGGGGCCGGCTCCTACGAGCAGTACTTC. The chain couples TRBV5-5 to TRBJ2-7; TRBD1 agrees at 10 bases. V shed 2 bases and J 0 bases; nucleotides not matched to a gene: 5. Looked up from germline, CDR1 is SGHKS and CDR2 is YYEKEE (reference sequence). This CDR3 is built from 16 residues. The variable domain in full, with the rest retrieved from reference TRBV5-5 and TRBJ2-7, is DAGVTQSPTHLIKTRGQQVTLRCSPISGHKSVSWYQQVLGQGPQFIFQYYEKEERGRGNFPDRFSARQFPNYSSELNVNALLLGDSALYLCASSLRQGAGSYEQYFGPGTRLTVT.

This chain links TRBV4-3 with TRBJ2-2; D is undetermined. This CDR3 spans 15 amino acids. Per germline, CDR1 LGHNA and CDR2 YSLEER. Trimming shortened V by 1 base and J by 0 bases, and 6 bases separated the two germline ends. This chain's CDR3 is CASSQGAANTGELFF. CDR3 DNA sequence: TGCGCCAGCAGCCAAGGGGCCGCGAACACCGGGGAGCTGTTTTTT.

This chain links TRBV7-3 with TRBJ2-5, with D tentatively TRBD2 (5 bases). Germline V gene lookup returns CDR1 SGHTA and CDR2 FQGTGA. The CDR3 sequence is 15 residues long. Trimming removed 5 bases at V and 1 base at J, with 14 bases between. The CDR3 reads CASSLGLGRQETQYF. For the CDR3, the DNA is TGTGCCAGCAGCCTCGGACTTGGACGCCAAGAGACCCAGTACTTC.

This rearrangement joins TRBV2 to TRBJ1-4; D possibly corresponds to TRBD1 (6 bases). Germline V lookup: CDR1 SNHLY, CDR2 FYNNEI. The CDR3 contains 15 residues. V dropped 1 base and J dropped 8 bases, with 14 bases sitting between them. Here the CDR3 DNA reads TGTGCCAGCAGTGAAGTCGGCCAGGGGTTCGAAAAACTGTTTTTT. Translation gives CASSEVGQGFEKLFF.

The CDR3 nucleotides read TGTGCCAGCAGTTACGCGGGAACTAGCTACAATGAGCAGTTCTTC. Its translation: CASSYAGTSYNEQFF. This chain links TRBV6-2 or TRBV6-3 with TRBJ2-1; D is possibly TRBD2 (6 bases). Trimming shortened V by 2 bases and J by 3 bases, and 11 bases separated the two germline ends. The CDR3 is 15 amino acids. Germline CDR1 MNHEY, CDR2 SVGEGT.

This clone was seen only a few times. The rearrangement links TRBV4-3 to TRBJ2-5; 9 nucleotides line up with TRBD2. This CDR3 spans 15 amino acids. The V gene end was trimmed by 2 bases and the J gene end by 5 bases; junction bases not matched to a gene: 6. CDR1 is LGHNA, CDR2 YSLEER, per germline. This CDR3 reads CASSQLRGGGETQYF. The CDR3, as DNA: TGCGCCAGCAGCCAATTGCGGGGGGGCGGGGAGACCCAGTACTTC.

For the CDR3, the DNA is TGTGCCAGCAGCCAAGTTTTCGGCGACGGGGTAGGTCGAGAGACCCAGTACTTC. Translation gives CASSQVFGDGVGRETQYF. The chain is built from TRBV4-2 and TRBJ2-5, with D maybe TRBD2 (5 bases). V was trimmed by 1 base and J by 4 bases, leaving 22 bases between them. Per germline, CDR1 LGHNA and CDR2 YNFKEQ. The CDR3 contains 18 residues.

CDR3 bases: TGTGCCAGCAGTGTCCCGACTAGACAAGAGACCCAGTACTTC. Amino acids: CASSVPTRQETQYF. V is TRBV2 and J is TRBJ2-5; the D gene is possibly TRBD2 (6 bases). The CDR3 has 14 amino acids. The germline V and J ends were trimmed by 4 bases and 2 bases, with 11 bases remaining between them. Germline V lookup: CDR1 SNHLY, CDR2 FYNNEI. The variable domain in full, with the rest retrieved from reference TRBV2 and TRBJ2-5, is EPEVTQTPSHQVTQMGQEVILRCVPISNHLYFYWYRQILGQKVEFLVSFYNNEISEKSEIFDDQFSVERPDGSNFTLKIRSTKLEDSAMYFCASSVPTRQETQYFGPGTRLLVL.

V and J are TRBV30 and TRBJ1-1, with D possibly TRBD1 on 6 matching bases. The V end lost 5 bases, the J end lost 1 base, and 11 bases lay between the germline ends. CDR1 is GTSNPN and CDR2 is SVGIG in the germline V gene (reference sequence). The CDR3 contains 13 residues. Here the CDR3 reads CAWGGQQNTEAFF. The CDR3, as DNA: TGTGCCTGGGGGGGACAACAGAACACTGAAGCTTTCTTT.

The rearrangement links TRBV7-9 to TRBJ2-7; tentatively, D is TRBD1 (5 bases). CDR3 length: 15 residues. The ends were cut back, 4 bases at V and 5 bases at J, with 18 bases in the middle. In germline, CDR1 is SEHNR, CDR2 FQNEAQ (reference sequence). The CDR3 protein is CASSWGGPTPNEQYF. In nucleotides, the CDR3 is TGTGCCAGCAGCTGGGGCGGCCCGACGCCCAACGAGCAGTACTTC.

This sequence joins TRBV7-9 and TRBJ1-2; D is perhaps TRBD1 (5 bases). Germline V lookup: CDR1 SEHNR, CDR2 FQNEAQ (reference sequence). V gave up 1 base and J gave up 5 bases, with 11 bases separating them. The CDR3 runs to 14 residues. The chain's CDR3 is CASSLGPGLYGYTF. The CDR3 nucleotides are TGTGCCAGCAGCTTAGGTCCAGGGCTTTATGGCTACACCTTC. Filled out from reference TRBV7-9 and TRBJ1-2, the complete variable domain reads DTGVSQNPRHKITKRGQNVTFRCDPISEHNRLYWYRQTLGQGPEFLTYFQNEAQLEKSRLLSDRFSAERPKGSFSTLEIQRTEQGDSAMYLCASSLGPGLYGYTFGSGTRLTVV.

This chain uses TRBV2 with TRBJ2-7; TRBD1 matches at 7 bases. Germline values: CDR1 SNHLY, CDR2 FYNNEI. The CDR3 has 15 amino acids. Trimming removed 5 bases from V and 2 bases from J; junction bases left unmatched: 9. This chain's CDR3 is CASSSDRTGAYEQYF. CDR3 coding DNA: TGTGCCAGCAGTTCCGACCGGACAGGAGCCTACGAGCAGTACTTC.

The chain has TRBV3-1 (or the pseudogene TRBV3-2) and TRBJ1-6, with 9 bases matching TRBD1. With 3 bases clipped from V and 10 bases from J, the junction kept 10 bases outside the gene matches. Germline V CDR1 and CDR2: LGHDT, YNNKEL (reference sequence). This CDR3 region has 16 residues. The DNA of the CDR3 is TGTGCCAGCAGCCAGGTCCTCCGCGGGACAGGGTCACCCCTCCACTTT. It translates to CASSQVLRGTGSPLHF.

The chain uses TRBV19 and TRBJ2-7, with a tentative D call TRBD1 (6 bases). V lost 4 bases and J lost 3, with 16 bases in between. This CDR3 contains 15 residues. Germline V CDR1 and CDR2: LNHDA, SQIVND (reference sequence). The CDR3 DNA reads as TGTGCCAGTAGTAGCCCAGGGGTGATGGTCTACGAGCAGTACTTC. This translates into CASSSPGVMVYEQYF.

This clone was observed a handful of times. The chain uses TRBV12-1 and TRBJ2-7; TRBD2 is the table's D call, not checked against the DNA. TRBV12-1 is a pseudogene locus. The CDR3 sequence is 9 residues long. DNA of the CDR3: TGTGCCGCTACCTACGAGCAGTACTTC. Protein: CAATYEQYF.

This chain uses TRBV19 with TRBJ1-2, with a weak D call TRBD1 (6 bases). Germline V gives CDR1 LNHDA, CDR2 SQIVND (reference sequence). Trimming took 7 bases from V and 8 from J, leaving 17 bases between them. The CDR3 is 13 amino acids. The CDR3 loop is CASTPTGSNGYTF. CDR3 nucleotides: TGTGCCAGTACCCCAACAGGGAGTAACGGCTACACCTTC.

This chain uses TRBV30 with TRBJ1-1, with TRBD1 matching 7 bases. The junction had 11 bases not matched to a gene; V was cut back by 3 bases and J by 4 bases. This CDR3 contains 15 residues. In germline, CDR1 is GTSNPN, CDR2 SVGIG (reference sequence). The CDR3 DNA reads TGTGCCTGGAGCGACAGGGTCAGGGTAAGCACTGAAGCTTTCTTT. It translates to CAWSDRVRVSTEAFF.

The chain has TRBV5-1 and TRBJ2-1; 8 nucleotides align to TRBD2. Trimming removed 2 bases from V and 7 bases from J; junction bases left unmatched: 11. The germline CDR1 and CDR2 sequences are SGHRS and YFSETQ. The length of the CDR3 is 16 residues. The CDR3 is CASSLAGDSTTNEQFF. The CDR3 region has the DNA TGCGCCAGCAGCTTAGCGGGAGACTCCACTACAAATGAGCAGTTCTTC.

The chain has TRBV3-1 (or the pseudogene TRBV3-2) and TRBJ1-2, with D unresolved. V gave up 1 base and J gave up 3 bases, with 9 bases separating them. This CDR3 region has 14 residues. Germline V gives CDR1 LGHDT, CDR2 YNNKEL (reference sequence). The CDR3 loop reads CASSQGNRHYGYTF. The CDR3, as DNA: TGTGCCAGCAGCCAAGGTAACAGACACTATGGCTACACCTTC.

CDR3 in DNA: TGTGCCAGCAGTTTAATTCGTAGAGGCGGAAAACTGTTTTTT. Residues: CASSLIRRGGKLFF. The chain is built from TRBV28 and TRBJ1-4; D is ambiguous. V gave up 2 bases and J gave up 10 bases, with 14 bases separating them. The CDR3 totals 14 residues. The germline CDR1 and CDR2 sequences are MDHEN and SYDVKM.

The chain combines TRBV27 with TRBJ2-2, with TRBD1 matching over 9 bases. The V and J ends lost 1 base and 5 bases, in that order; junction bases with no gene match: 14. The CDR3 loop spans 19 amino acids. Germline lookup yields CDR1 MNHEY and CDR2 SMNVEV (reference sequence). CDR3 in amino acids: CASSLFLSRTGEGTGELFF. As DNA, the CDR3 is TGTGCCAGCAGTTTATTTTTGTCGAGGACAGGGGAGGGAACCGGGGAGCTGTTTTTT.

This clone has a single count. The CDR3 loop is CASEGGQGGAPQHF. The DNA of the CDR3 is TGTGCCAGCGAAGGGGGACAGGGGGGCGCACCCCAGCATTTT. The V gene is TRBV28, the J gene TRBJ1-5, with 11 nucleotides matching TRBD1. This CDR3 spans 14 amino acids. V shed 8 bases and J 10 bases; nucleotides not matched to a gene: 10. CDR1 is MDHEN and CDR2 is SYDVKM in the germline V gene. The full variable domain, rest sourced from reference TRBV28 and TRBJ1-5, is DVKVTQSSRYLVKRTGEKVFLECVQDMDHENMFWYRQDPGLGLRLIYFSYDVKMKEKGDIPEGYSVSREKKERFSLILESASTNQTSMYLCASEGGQGGAPQHFGDGTRLSIL.

The chain uses TRBV16 and TRBJ1-1; D is unresolved. CDR3 length: 14 amino acids. Trimming removed 2 bases from V and 0 bases from J, with 7 bases in between. In germline, CDR1 is KGHSY, CDR2 FQNENV. The CDR3 spells CASSQVAVNTEAFF. The CDR3 DNA follows: TGTGCCAGCAGCCAAGTGGCGGTGAACACTGAAGCTTTCTTT.

This sequence joins TRBV5-4 and TRBJ2-7, with 8 bases matching TRBD1. The CDR3 covers 15 residues. From germline, CDR1 is SGHNT and CDR2 YYREEE (reference sequence). The J segment lost 2 bases and the V segment lost 0 bases, leaving 4 bases of the junction unmatched. CDR3 sequence: CASSLGQGAPYEQYF. The DNA of the CDR3 is TGTGCCAGCAGCTTGGGGCAGGGGGCACCCTACGAGCAGTACTTC. Full variable domain (rest looked up from reference TRBV5-4 and TRBJ2-7): ETGVTQSPTHLIKTRGQQVTLRCSSQSGHNTVSWYQQALGQGPQFIFQYYREEENGRGNFPPRFSGLQFPNYSSELNVNALELDDSALYLCASSLGQGAPYEQYFGPGTRLTVT.